One TCR beta chain is described in this entry. Its specificity is unknown. This specimen comes from a study of T-cell reconstitution after alpha-beta-depleted transplantation in children. Study findings and constraints: Alpha-beta T cells present about two months after transplant were reported to originate from several hundred expanded graft clones.

Preparing the TCRbeta library involved the use of unique molecular identifiers. TCRdb reprocessed the PCR reads via MiXCR and lists one record per CDR3 protein. The repertoire holds some 130,000 distinct CDR3 sequences, with approximately 8.7% as singletons. The germline V and J ends were trimmed by 0 bases and 2 bases, with 10 bases remaining between them. Germline loops: CDR1 DFQATT, CDR2 SNEGSKA (reference sequence). There are 14 residues in the CDR3. This TCR came from a girl less than two years old who had a stem cell transplant for combined immunodeficiency, so the T cells may come from the graft donor. V gene TRBV20-1 combines with J gene TRBJ1-2; D is uncertain. The starting material was PBMCs, mostly from graft donor cells, obtained 180 days after TCRalphabeta/CD19-depleted stem cell transplant. This CDR3 reads CSARDVPRNYGYTF. CDR3 in DNA: TGCAGTGCTAGAGATGTTCCTAGGAACTATGGCTACACCTTC.